Included here is one T cell receptor beta chain sequence, with context. This sample is drawn from a study of T cell clones after liver transplantation. Background on the study: Subjects received no induction therapy and standard immunosuppression until randomization at 12-24 months post-transplant.

Assay: immunoSEQ multiplex PCR; the TCRdb copy retains only in-frame clones and omits some. Of tens of thousands of clones in the sample, about two thirds were seen once. Sequencing was performed on CD4+ T cells from blood, taken before liver transplant. The sequence derives from a human donor who received a liver transplant.

CDR3 in DNA: TGTGCCAGCAGTAACCCTCCGGGACTAGGGGTGGTTACGCAGTATTTT. It translates to CASSNPPGLGVVTQYF. The chain combines TRBV6-6 with TRBJ2-3, with 8 bases that match TRBD2. V trimming: 5 bases; J trimming: 8 bases; junction bases outside the gene matches: 15. CDR1 is MNHNY and CDR2 is SVGAGI in the germline V gene (reference sequence). The CDR3 covers 16 residues.